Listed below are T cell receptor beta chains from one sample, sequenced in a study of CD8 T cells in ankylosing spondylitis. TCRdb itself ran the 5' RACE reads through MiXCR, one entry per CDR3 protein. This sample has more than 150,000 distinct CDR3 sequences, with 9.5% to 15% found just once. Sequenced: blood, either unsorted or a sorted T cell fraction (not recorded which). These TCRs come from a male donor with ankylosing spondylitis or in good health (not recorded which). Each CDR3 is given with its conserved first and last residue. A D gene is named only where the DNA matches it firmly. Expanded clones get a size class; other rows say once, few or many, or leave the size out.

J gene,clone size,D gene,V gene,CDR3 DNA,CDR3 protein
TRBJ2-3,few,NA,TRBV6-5,TGTGCCAGCAGTTACTCAATAATAGCGGCCACAGATACGCAGTATTTT,CASSYSIIAATDTQYF
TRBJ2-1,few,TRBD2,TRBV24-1,TGTGCCACCAGTGGGGGACTAGGGAATGAGCAGTTCTTC,CATSGGLGNEQFF
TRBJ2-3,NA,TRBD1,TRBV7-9,TGTGCCAGCAGCCCGGATGGGACAGGGAAGTATTTT,CASSPDGTGKYF
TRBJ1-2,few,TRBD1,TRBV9,TGTGCCAGCAGTGCCTCCGGGACAGGGGGCGGCGGGTCCTATGGCTACACCTTC,CASSASGTGGGGSYGYTF
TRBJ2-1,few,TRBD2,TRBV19,TGTGCCAGTAGTATAGACCCCGGACTAGCGGGACCCAAGGAGCAGTTCTTC,CASSIDPGLAGPKEQFF
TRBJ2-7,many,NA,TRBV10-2,TGCGCCAGCAGTGTGTTAGGTACAGGGAGCTACGAGCAGTACTTC,CASSVLGTGSYEQYF
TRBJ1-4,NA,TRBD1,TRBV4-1,TGCGCCAGCAGCGACCCCGACAGGGTAGGGGAAAAACTGTTTTTT,CASSDPDRVGEKLFF
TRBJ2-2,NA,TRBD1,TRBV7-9,TGTGCCACCCCGGACAGGTTGAACACCGGGGAGCTGTTTTTT,CATPDRLNTGELFF
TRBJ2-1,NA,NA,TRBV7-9,TGTGCCAGCAGCCCTACGCACGTCGATGAGCAGTTCTTC,CASSPTHVDEQFF
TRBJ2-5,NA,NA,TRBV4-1,TGCGCCAGCAGCCAAGGGGCTAGCGCCCAAGAGACCCAGTACTTC,CASSQGASAQETQYF